This is a list of T cell receptor beta chains from one sample in a study of OX40 agonist ivuxolimab in advanced cancers. This table comes from immunoSEQ multiplex PCR, and its TCRdb copy is limited to in-frame clones, with some not included. This table holds roughly 90,000 clones, around 90% found once. Material: CD4+ or CD8+ T cells sorted from blood, obtained in a trial of the OX40 agonist ivuxolimab. Receptor source: an adult with an advanced solid tumor such as melanoma, head and neck, liver or kidney cancer. The CDR3 runs from the conserved cysteine through the conserved F or W. D genes are given only for firm matches. Clone sizes are given selectively: once, few, many, or a class where the clone is expanded.

v_call	clone_size	d_call	j_call	cdr3_nt	cdr3_aa
TRBV5-3	NA	TRBD2	TRBJ2-7	TGTGCCAGAAGCCCGTTACGAGGGGAGGGACCTAGCTCCTACGAGCAGTACTTC	CARSPLRGEGPSSYEQYF
TRBV5-1	once	TRBD1	TRBJ1-1	TGCGCCAGCAGCTTGGCCGGGACAGGGGGCACTGAAGCTTTCTTT	CASSLAGTGGTEAFF
TRBV30	NA	NA	TRBJ1-5	TGTGCCTGGCAGGGGATTTGGCAATCAGCCCAGCATTTT	CAWQGIWQSAQHF
TRBV28	NA	NA	TRBJ2-6	TGTGCCAGCAGTTTATTTCTGGCTGGAAGCTCTGGGGCCAACGTCCTGACTTTC	CASSLFLAGSSGANVLTF
TRBV30	NA	NA	TRBJ2-2	TGTGCCTGGAGGGTGTTAGGGGAGCTGTTTTTT	CAWRVLGELFF
TRBV28	NA	NA	TRBJ2-7	TGTGCCAGCAGTAAAGTCGGGTCTAGCTACGAGCAGTACTTC	CASSKVGSSYEQYF
TRBV5-1	NA	TRBD2	TRBJ2-5	TGCGCCAGCAGCCCGGGAGGTTCCGTACAAGAGACCCAGTACTTC	CASSPGGSVQETQYF
TRBV5-6	once	TRBD2	TRBJ2-3	TGTGCCAGCAGTCTCAGGACTAGCGGGACAGATACGCAGTATTTT	CASSLRTSGTDTQYF
TRBV7-3	NA	TRBD1	TRBJ2-1	TGTGCCAGCAGCTCGACAGGGGTTGAGCAGTTCTTC	CASSSTGVEQFF
TRBV2	NA	NA	TRBJ2-7	TGTGCCAGTTCCTTCGGGCGGAACTACGAGCAGTACTTC	CASSFGRNYEQYF
TRBV7-9	NA	TRBD1	TRBJ1-2	TGTGCCAGCGGGACAGCGGTTATCAGCTATGGCTACACCTTC	CASGTAVISYGYTF
TRBV5-4	NA	NA	TRBJ2-1	TGTGCCAGCAGCGGGGGGGGCGGGACCCCCTACAATGAGCAGTTCTTC	CASSGGGGTPYNEQFF
TRBV21-1	NA	NA	TRBJ2-7	TGTGCCAGCAGCCCGTCCCCGGACGGCGAGCAGTACTTC	CASSPSPDGEQYF
TRBV5-1	NA	NA	TRBJ2-1	TGCGCCAGCAGCTTTAGCGAAGGTGAGCAGTTCTTC	CASSFSEGEQFF
TRBV7-9	NA	NA	TRBJ2-1	TGTGCCAGCAGCTATAGTTCCTTTTACAATGAGCAGTTCTTC	CASSYSSFYNEQFF
TRBV4-3	once	TRBD1	TRBJ1-2	TGCGCCAGCAGCCAAGAAATACAGGGGGCGGGTGGCTACACCTTC	CASSQEIQGAGGYTF
TRBV2	NA	TRBD1	TRBJ2-7	TGTGCCAGCAGTCGTGACAGGGCCTACGAGCAGTACTTC	CASSRDRAYEQYF
TRBV18	NA	NA	TRBJ2-3	TGTGCCAGCTCACCGATAGACAGCACAGATACGCAGTATTTT	CASSPIDSTDTQYF